The 25 T cell receptor beta chains listed next were all sequenced from one sample in a study of blood T cell repertoires in COVID-19. Only in-frame clones appear in the TCRdb table, and some are missing; sequencing was by immunoSEQ multiplex PCR. The table has about 270,000 clones, roughly 86% seen once. Input material: peripheral blood. These receptors all come from a woman aged 80 or over with COVID-19, enrolled during active disease.

V gene TRBV7-2 combines with J gene TRBJ1-1; D is undetermined. This CDR3 contains 15 residues. The ends were cut back, 5 bases at V and 1 base at J, with 14 bases in the middle. Germline V lookup: CDR1 SGHTA, CDR2 FQGNSA. The CDR3 DNA sequence: TGTGCCAGCAGCCTATTAACCATAGCGAACACTGAAGCTTTCTTT. This codes for CASSLLTIANTEAFF.

The rearrangement uses TRBV7-2 and TRBJ2-1; tentative D call: TRBD1 (6 bases). V lost 2 bases and J lost 10, with 12 bases in between. The CDR3 length is 13 residues. From germline, CDR1 is SGHTA and CDR2 FQGNSA. Written as DNA, the CDR3 is TGTGCCAGCAGCTTATTAAGGGACACCGAGCAGTTCTTC. It encodes CASSLLRDTEQFF. Using reference TRBV7-2 and TRBJ2-1 for the parts outside the CDR3, the full variable domain is GAGVSQSPSNKVTEKGKDVELRCDPISGHTALYWYRQSLGQGLEFLIYFQGNSAPDKSGLPSDRFSAERTGGSVSTLTIQRTQQEDSAVYLCASSLLRDTEQFFGPGTRLTVL.

This clone is a singleton in its sample. V usage is TRBV19 and J usage is TRBJ1-4; no reliable D call. From germline, CDR1 is LNHDA and CDR2 SQIVND (reference sequence). CDR3 length: 14 residues. The V gene lost 3 bases and the J gene lost 3 bases, with 8 bases spanning the gap. CDR3 in DNA: TGTGCCAGTAGTATCCCAGGATCTAATGAAAAACTGTTTTTT. Protein sequence: CASSIPGSNEKLFF.

The CDR3 nucleotides read TGTGCCAGTATGCTAGCGGGGGGGAACTCTGGGGCCAACGTCCTGACTTTC. Translated: CASMLAGGNSGANVLTF. The chain has TRBV19 and TRBJ2-6; 12 nucleotides match TRBD2. CDR3 size: 17 residues. The J segment lost 0 bases and the V segment lost 7 bases, leaving 4 bases of the junction unmatched. Per germline, CDR1 LNHDA and CDR2 SQIVND (reference sequence).

V and J are TRBV11-2 and TRBJ2-1; D perhaps matches TRBD1 (6 bases). Trimming left V 3 bases short and J 12 bases short, with 21 bases between. CDR1 is SGHAT, CDR2 FQNNGV, per germline. CDR3 size: 15 residues. CDR3 sequence: CASSFGDNSALWQFF. CDR3 nucleotides: TGTGCCAGCAGCTTCGGGGACAATTCTGCCTTATGGCAGTTCTTC. The full variable domain, completed using reference TRBV11-2 and TRBJ2-1, is EAGVAQSPRYKIIEKRQSVAFWCNPISGHATLYWYQQILGQGPKLLIQFQNNGVVDDSQLPKDRFSAERLKGVDSTLKIQPAKLEDSAVYLCASSFGDNSALWQFFGPGTRLTVL.

The genes are TRBV3-1 (or the pseudogene TRBV3-2) and TRBJ2-7, with a possible D match to TRBD2 (6 bases). Germline-derived CDR1 and CDR2 are LGHDT and YNNKEL (reference sequence). The CDR3 extends over 16 amino acids. The V and J ends lost 4 bases and 5 bases respectively, with 21 bases between them. Here the CDR3 reads CASSPREVEGLNEQYF. In DNA, the CDR3 is TGTGCCAGCAGCCCCAGGGAGGTGGAGGGGCTGAACGAGCAGTACTTC.

The rearrangement uses TRBV27 and TRBJ2-2, with TRBD2 matching 8 bases. J lost 6 bases, V lost 2 bases, and 11 bases had no gene match. CDR1 is MNHEY, CDR2 SMNVEV, per germline (reference sequence). The CDR3 spans 17 residues. This CDR3 is CASSLAGTRIEAGELFF. In nucleotides, the CDR3 is TGTGCCAGCAGTTTAGCCGGGACTAGAATAGAGGCCGGGGAGCTGTTTTTT.

This chain connects TRBV28 to TRBJ1-2, with 7 bases fitting TRBD1. In germline, CDR1 is MDHEN, CDR2 SYDVKM. This CDR3 contains 14 residues. V trimming: 2 bases; J trimming: 6 bases; junction bases outside the gene matches: 6. The CDR3 is CASSLTTGVHGYTF. CDR3 nucleotides: TGTGCCAGCAGTTTAACCACAGGGGTCCATGGCTACACCTTC.

The chain recombines TRBV20-1 with TRBJ1-1, with D perhaps TRBD1 (5 bases). The germline V gene has CDR1 DFQATT and CDR2 SNEGSKA (reference sequence). CDR3 length: 11 amino acids. The CDR3 loop is CRQGHNTEAFF. As DNA, the CDR3 is TGCAGGCAAGGACACAACACTGAAGCTTTCTTT.

The V and J genes are TRBV6-2 or TRBV6-3 and TRBJ2-7; 8 positions agree with TRBD1. Trimming at V came to 4 bases and at J to 2 bases, leaving 10 bases not matched to a gene. CDR1 MNHEY and CDR2 SVGEGT come from the germline V gene. The CDR3 is 16 residues long. In nucleotides, the CDR3 is TGTGCCAGCAGTTCGTTTTCCGGGACAGGAACCTACGAGCAGTACTTC. Amino acids: CASSSFSGTGTYEQYF.

The chain recombines TRBV7-2 with TRBJ1-2; 8 bases are shared with TRBD1. Germline lookup yields CDR1 SGHTA and CDR2 FQGNSA. The trim removed 5 bases at V and 8 bases at J, leaving 7 bases unmatched. The CDR3 runs to 13 residues. The CDR3 spells CASSPHRDRGYTF. The CDR3 DNA follows: TGTGCCAGCAGCCCCCATAGGGACAGGGGCTACACCTTC.

The V call is TRBV24-1, the J call TRBJ2-3; weak D call: TRBD2 (6 bases). The germline CDR1 and CDR2 sequences are KGHDR and SFDVKD. The V end was cut by 2 bases, the J end by 9 bases, with 17 bases between. This CDR3 region has 15 residues. CDR3 sequence: CATSDYGGGFRTQYF. Written as DNA, the CDR3 is TGTGCCACCAGTGATTACGGTGGAGGGTTTCGAACGCAGTATTTT.

The genes are TRBV6-1 and TRBJ1-3; D unresolved. This CDR3 has 14 residues. CDR1 is MNHNS and CDR2 is SASEGT in the germline V gene. Trimming removed 3 bases at V and 5 bases at J, with 11 bases between. The DNA for the CDR3 is TGTGCCAGCAGTGAGGCAGGAAAGAGAAACACCATATATTTT. It codes for CASSEAGKRNTIYF.

This clone was recorded a few times. The chain uses TRBV28 and TRBJ2-5; D might be TRBD1 (5 bases). The CDR3 covers 14 residues. V was pared by 1 base and J by 5 bases, with 11 bases between. CDR1 and CDR2 from the germline V gene are MDHEN and SYDVKM. The CDR3 DNA follows: TGTGCCAGCAGTTTATTCAGGGTAGGCGAGACCCAGTACTTC. It codes for CASSLFRVGETQYF.

The chain carries TRBV3-1 (or the pseudogene TRBV3-2) and TRBJ1-1, with TRBD1 identical over 9 bases. Looked up from germline, CDR1 is LGHDT and CDR2 is YNNKEL (reference sequence). The CDR3 extends over 16 amino acids. V lost 2 bases and J lost 8; bases outside the gene matches: 12. CDR3 sequence: CASSQSGTGKGGEAFF. DNA for the CDR3: TGTGCCAGCAGCCAATCCGGGACAGGGAAAGGGGGAGAAGCTTTCTTT.

This chain uses TRBV28 with TRBJ1-1, with a tentative D call TRBD1 (5 bases). CDR1 and CDR2 from the germline V gene are MDHEN and SYDVKM. The V gene lost 6 bases and the J gene lost 5 bases, with 13 bases spanning the gap. The CDR3 is 13 amino acids. CDR3 sequence reads: CASRGGRGTEAFF. The CDR3, as DNA: TGTGCCAGCAGGGGGGGGAGGGGAACTGAAGCTTTCTTT.

The V and J genes are TRBV5-8 and TRBJ1-2; 7 bases line up with TRBD1. The CDR3 is 16 amino acids. J was trimmed by 2 bases and V by 5 bases; bases with no gene match: 12. Germline V CDR1 and CDR2: SGHTS, YDEGEE. The CDR3 loop is CASSLSGQTGNYGYTF. Here the CDR3 DNA reads TGTGCCAGCAGTTTATCGGGCCAGACAGGGAACTATGGCTACACCTTC.

The count of this clone is one. The chain recombines TRBV7-2 with TRBJ1-1; 7 bases match TRBD1. Germline assignment: CDR1 SGHTA and CDR2 FQGNSA. The CDR3 covers 15 residues. V shed 5 bases and J 4 bases; nucleotides not matched to a gene: 10. This chain's CDR3 is CASSGRRGERTEAFF. Written as DNA, the CDR3 is TGTGCCAGCAGCGGACGCAGGGGGGAGCGCACTGAAGCTTTCTTT. Full variable domain (missing parts from reference TRBV7-2 and TRBJ1-1): GAGVSQSPSNKVTEKGKDVELRCDPISGHTALYWYRQSLGQGLEFLIYFQGNSAPDKSGLPSDRFSAERTGGSVSTLTIQRTQQEDSAVYLCASSGRRGERTEAFFGQGTRLTVV.

This clone came up once. V is TRBV27 and J is TRBJ1-6, with D uncertain. Trimming left V 3 bases short and J 7 bases short, with 10 bases between. There are 14 residues in the CDR3. Germline assignment: CDR1 MNHEY and CDR2 SMNVEV (reference sequence). CDR3 DNA sequence: TGTGCCAGCAGTTTGGAGGGAATCAATTCACCCCTCCACTTT. Translated: CASSLEGINSPLHF.

This chain links TRBV5-1 with TRBJ2-2; 7 bases map to TRBD2. The CDR3 loop spans 15 amino acids. Losses at the gene ends were 4 bases for V and 0 bases for J; bases not matched to a gene: 3. Germline values: CDR1 SGHRS, CDR2 YFSETQ. The CDR3 nucleotides are TGCGCCAGCAGCCCCGCGGGGGCGAACACCGGGGAGCTGTTTTTT. Residues: CASSPAGANTGELFF.

The rearrangement joins TRBV6-2 or TRBV6-3 to TRBJ1-1; D unresolved. Germline-derived CDR1 and CDR2 are MNHEY and SVGEGT. V lost 2 bases and J lost 4, with 11 bases in between. The CDR3 is made up of 14 amino acids. CDR3 nucleotide sequence: TGTGCCAGCAGTTACAATCGATACAGCACTGAAGCTTTCTTT. Translation: CASSYNRYSTEAFF.

As DNA, the CDR3 is TGTGCCAGCAGGCCCGGTTGGGAGAACTATGGCTACACCTTC. Translation: CASRPGWENYGYTF. The chain links TRBV6-5 to TRBJ1-2; D gene uncertain. The CDR3 is 14 amino acids. Germline V gene lookup returns CDR1 MNHEY and CDR2 SVGAGI. V was trimmed by 6 bases and J by 2 bases, leaving 13 bases between them.

Only a few counts were recorded for this clone. The V gene is TRBV10-3, the J gene TRBJ1-3, with a weak D call TRBD1 (5 bases). Germline CDR1 ENHRY, CDR2 SYGVKD. The V end lost 4 bases, the J end lost 4 bases, and 8 bases lay between the germline ends. This CDR3 has 13 amino acids. CDR3 amino acids: CAISGGHGNTIYF. CDR3 DNA: TGTGCCATCAGTGGAGGACACGGAAACACCATATATTTT.

This clone showed up just a few times. The chain recombines TRBV4-3 with TRBJ1-2; TRBD1 is a possible D gene (5 bases). Germline assignment: CDR1 LGHNA and CDR2 YSLEER. The CDR3 covers 15 residues. Trimming left V 4 bases short and J 0 bases short, with 12 bases between. CDR3 sequence reads: CASSPGPLSNYGYTF. The DNA for the CDR3 is TGCGCCAGCAGCCCAGGGCCCCTCTCTAACTATGGCTACACCTTC.

V gene TRBV19 combines with J gene TRBJ1-5, with a possible D match to TRBD1 (6 bases). The CDR3 is 16 amino acids. Germline V gene lookup returns CDR1 LNHDA and CDR2 SQIVND (reference sequence). Trimming pared 5 bases from V and 2 bases from J, leaving 16 bases between. CDR3 DNA: TGTGCCAGTAGTTGGCAGGGGCAATCAGGCAATCAGCCCCAGCATTTT. It is translated as CASSWQGQSGNQPQHF.